This T cell receptor (beta chain) was identified during a study of cytomegalovirus exposure and HLA in healthy donors. The PCR contained 60 Vbeta and 13 Jbeta primers. The method was immunoSEQ multiplex PCR; TCRdb's version includes in-frame clones alone and lacks a portion of them. The sample shows fewer than 150,000 clones, 70% to 80% of them seen only once. Regarding the study as a whole: A later analysis reported that several of the most significant clusters appeared to be linked to common viral pathogens, among them Epstein-Barr virus. A later analysis showed that HLA-associated TCR beta chains had undergone more clonal expansion than equally common others. Later analysis suggested most CMV-associated TCR beta chains were HLA-restricted.

In the case of this clone: Its antigen remains unidentified. One junction end does not reproduce the germline sequence, and a read error may be involved.

Source material: PBMCs. The sequence was obtained from a man aged 35 to 55 in good health and CMV-seropositive.

This CDR3 reads CSSSLGGTVYTF. Here the CDR3 DNA reads TGTTCCAGCAGCTTAGGAGGGACAGTCTACACCTTC. The V gene is TRBV7-9, the J gene TRBJ1-2; the match to TRBD1 covers 7 bases. The V gene's germline CDR1 is SEHNR and CDR2 FQNEAQ (reference sequence). CDR3 length: 12 amino acids.